The T cell receptor beta chain described here comes from a study of cytomegalovirus exposure and HLA in healthy donors. On the study more broadly: There were 117 million unique TCR beta sequences, drawn from 150 million to 200 million T cells, in an earlier analysis. Study outcomes and limitations: Among immune exposure information, only CMV serostatus was available. Reported findings show TCR beta sequences accurately forecast HLA-A and HLA-B alleles in most subjects.

Primers included in the PCR were 60 Vbeta and 13 Jbeta primers. As processed by the authors: Later reanalysis found about 78 million unique TCR beta chains, around 9.9 million of them shared. The assay was immunoSEQ multiplex PCR, and TCRdb's table has in-frame clones only and misses some. From that table come the V and J calls and clone size; the DNA was used to work out D and trimming. The sample has around 140,000 clones, about 80% seen once. This clone came up once. The target antigen is unknown. The CDR3 runs 14 residues. CDR1 and CDR2 (germline): MNHNS, SASEGT. Deletions cut 3 bases from V and 5 bases from J, with 10 bases between.

The specimen sequenced was PBMCs. This receptor was obtained from a man aged 25-40 years in good health and CMV-seropositive. The chain uses TRBV6-1 and TRBJ2-2, with D perhaps matching TRBD1 (6 bases). CDR3 in amino acids: CASSDRGRTGELFF. CDR3 sequence (DNA): TGTGCCAGCAGTGACAGGGGACGGACCGGGGAGCTGTTTTTT.